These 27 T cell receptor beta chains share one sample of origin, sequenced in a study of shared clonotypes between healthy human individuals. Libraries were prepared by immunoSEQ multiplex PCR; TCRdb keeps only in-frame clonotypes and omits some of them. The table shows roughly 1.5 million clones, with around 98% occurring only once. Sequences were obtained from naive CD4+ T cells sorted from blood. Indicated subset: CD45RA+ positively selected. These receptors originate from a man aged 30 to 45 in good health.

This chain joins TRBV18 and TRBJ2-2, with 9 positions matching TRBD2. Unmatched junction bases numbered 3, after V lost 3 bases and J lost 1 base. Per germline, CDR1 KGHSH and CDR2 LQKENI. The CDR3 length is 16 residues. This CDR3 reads CASSPLSGRNTGELFF. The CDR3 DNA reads TGTGCCAGCTCACCCCTTAGCGGGAGGAACACCGGGGAGCTGTTTTTT.

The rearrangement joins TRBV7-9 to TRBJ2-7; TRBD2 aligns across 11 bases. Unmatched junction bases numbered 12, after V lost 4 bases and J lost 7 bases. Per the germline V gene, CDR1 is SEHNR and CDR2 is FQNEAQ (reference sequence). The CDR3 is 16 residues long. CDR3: CASSYLAGGPTEEQYF. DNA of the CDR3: TGTGCCAGCAGCTACTTAGCGGGAGGGCCGACGGAAGAGCAGTACTTC.

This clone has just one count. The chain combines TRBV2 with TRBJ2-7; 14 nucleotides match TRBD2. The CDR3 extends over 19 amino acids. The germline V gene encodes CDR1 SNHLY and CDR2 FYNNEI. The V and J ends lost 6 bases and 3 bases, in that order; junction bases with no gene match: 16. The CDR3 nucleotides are TGTGCCAGCAGCCACGGGACTAGCGGGAGCCCAAACAAAAACTACGAGCAGTACTTC. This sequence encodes CASSHGTSGSPNKNYEQYF.

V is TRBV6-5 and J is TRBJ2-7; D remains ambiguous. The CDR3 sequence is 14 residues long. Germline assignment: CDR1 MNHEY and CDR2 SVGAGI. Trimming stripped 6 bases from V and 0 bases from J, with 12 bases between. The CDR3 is CASRLRWSSYEQYF. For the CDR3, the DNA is TGTGCCAGCAGACTTAGATGGAGCTCCTACGAGCAGTACTTC.

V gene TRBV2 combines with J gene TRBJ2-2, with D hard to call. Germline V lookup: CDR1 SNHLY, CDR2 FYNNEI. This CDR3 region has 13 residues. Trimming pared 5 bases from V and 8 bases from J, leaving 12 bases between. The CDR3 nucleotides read TGTGCCAGCAGTTTGACCACCTCGGGGGAGCTGTTTTTT. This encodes CASSLTTSGELFF.

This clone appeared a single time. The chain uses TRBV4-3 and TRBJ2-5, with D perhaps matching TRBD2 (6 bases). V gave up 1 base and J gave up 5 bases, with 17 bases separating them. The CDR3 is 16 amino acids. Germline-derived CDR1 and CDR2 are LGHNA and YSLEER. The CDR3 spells CASSQVFTRDGETQYF. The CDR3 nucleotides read TGCGCCAGCAGCCAAGTCTTTACGCGGGACGGGGAGACCCAGTACTTC.

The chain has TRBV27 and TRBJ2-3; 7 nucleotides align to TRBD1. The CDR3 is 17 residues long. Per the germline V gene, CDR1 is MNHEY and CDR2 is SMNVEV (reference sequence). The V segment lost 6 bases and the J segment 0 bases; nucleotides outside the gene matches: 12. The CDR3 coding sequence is TGTGCCAGCAGATCCGACAGGGCCGTTACTAGCACAGATACGCAGTATTTT. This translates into CASRSDRAVTSTDTQYF.

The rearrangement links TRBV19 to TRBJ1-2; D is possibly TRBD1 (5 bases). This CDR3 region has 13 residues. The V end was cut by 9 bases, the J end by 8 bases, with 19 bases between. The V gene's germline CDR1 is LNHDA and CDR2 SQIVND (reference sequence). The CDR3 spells CASGGHRSLGYTF. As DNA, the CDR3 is TGTGCCAGCGGAGGACACAGGTCCCTCGGCTACACCTTC.

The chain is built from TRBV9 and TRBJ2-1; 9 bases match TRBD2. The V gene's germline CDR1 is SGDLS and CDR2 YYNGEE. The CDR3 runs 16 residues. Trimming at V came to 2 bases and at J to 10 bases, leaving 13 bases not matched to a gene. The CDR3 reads CASSVRTGTSLHEQFF. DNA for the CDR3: TGTGCCAGCAGCGTCCGTACCGGGACTAGCTTACACGAGCAGTTCTTC. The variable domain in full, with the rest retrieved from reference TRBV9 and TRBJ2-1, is DSGVTQTPKHLITATGQRVTLRCSPRSGDLSVYWYQQSLDQGLQFLIQYYNGEERAKGNILERFSAQQFPDLHSELNLSSLELGDSALYFCASSVRTGTSLHEQFFGPGTRLTVL.

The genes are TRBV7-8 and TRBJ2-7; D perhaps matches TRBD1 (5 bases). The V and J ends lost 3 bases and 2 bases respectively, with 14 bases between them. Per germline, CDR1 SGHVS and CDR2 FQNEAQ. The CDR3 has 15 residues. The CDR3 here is CASSFSAQGTYEQYF. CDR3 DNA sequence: TGTGCCAGCAGCTTCTCTGCTCAGGGAACCTACGAGCAGTACTTC. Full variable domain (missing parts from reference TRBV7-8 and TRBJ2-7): GAGVSQSPRYKVAKRGQDVALRCDPISGHVSLFWYQQALGQGPEFLTYFQNEAQLDKSGLPSDRFFAERPEGSVSTLKIQRTQQEDSAVYLCASSFSAQGTYEQYFGPGTRLTVT.

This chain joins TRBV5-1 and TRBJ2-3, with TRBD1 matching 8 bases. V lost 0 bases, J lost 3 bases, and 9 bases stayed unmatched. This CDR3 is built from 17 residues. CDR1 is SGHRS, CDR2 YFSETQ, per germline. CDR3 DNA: TGCGCCAGCAGCTTGGTCGGGACAGGCCCGGGGACAGATACGCAGTATTTT. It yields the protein CASSLVGTGPGTDTQYF.

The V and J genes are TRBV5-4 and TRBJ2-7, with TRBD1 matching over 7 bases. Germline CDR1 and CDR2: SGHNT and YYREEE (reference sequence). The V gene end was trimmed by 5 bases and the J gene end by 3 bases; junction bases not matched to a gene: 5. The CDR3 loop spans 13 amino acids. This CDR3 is CASSRTGLYEQYF. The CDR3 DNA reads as TGTGCCAGCAGTCGGACAGGCCTCTACGAGCAGTACTTC.

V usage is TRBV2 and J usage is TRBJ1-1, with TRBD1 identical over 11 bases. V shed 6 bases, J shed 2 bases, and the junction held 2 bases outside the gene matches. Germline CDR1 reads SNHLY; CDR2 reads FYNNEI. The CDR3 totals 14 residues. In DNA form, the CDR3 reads TGTGCCAGCAGAGGGACAGGGGGTAACACTGAAGCTTTCTTT. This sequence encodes CASRGTGGNTEAFF.

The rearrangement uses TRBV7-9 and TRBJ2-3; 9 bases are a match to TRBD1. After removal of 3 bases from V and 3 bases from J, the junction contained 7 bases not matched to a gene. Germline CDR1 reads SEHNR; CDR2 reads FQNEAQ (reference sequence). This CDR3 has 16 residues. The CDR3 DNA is TGTGCCAGCAGCTTTCCGGGACAGGGATTAACAGATACGCAGTATTTT. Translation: CASSFPGQGLTDTQYF.

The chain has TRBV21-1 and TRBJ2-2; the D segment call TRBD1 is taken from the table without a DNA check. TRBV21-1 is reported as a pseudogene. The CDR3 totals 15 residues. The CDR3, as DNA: TGTGCCAGCAGCAAAGCAGGGGTATACACCGGGGAGCTGTTTTTT. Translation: CASSKAGVYTGELFF.

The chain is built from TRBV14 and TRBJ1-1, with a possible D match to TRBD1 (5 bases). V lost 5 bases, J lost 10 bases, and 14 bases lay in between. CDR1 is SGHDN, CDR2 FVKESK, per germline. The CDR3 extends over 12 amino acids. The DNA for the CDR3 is TGTGCCAGCAGCGTTTCTGGGGCCGGAGCTTTCTTT. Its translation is CASSVSGAGAFF.

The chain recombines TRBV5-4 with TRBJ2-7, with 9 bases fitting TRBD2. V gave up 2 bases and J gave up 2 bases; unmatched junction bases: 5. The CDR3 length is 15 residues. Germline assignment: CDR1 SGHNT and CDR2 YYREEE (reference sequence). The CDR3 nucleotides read TGTGCCAGCAGCTTTCCTAGCGGGGCAACCTACGAGCAGTACTTC. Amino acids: CASSFPSGATYEQYF.

The CDR3 region is CASSLARLFIQYF. The CDR3 region has the DNA TGTGCCAGCAGCTTAGCCCGCCTTTTCATTCAGTACTTC. The genes are TRBV7-2 and TRBJ2-4; no clear D gene. The germline CDR1 and CDR2 sequences are SGHTA and FQGNSA. The V end lost 0 bases, the J end lost 9 bases, and 9 bases lay between the germline ends. CDR3 length: 13 amino acids.

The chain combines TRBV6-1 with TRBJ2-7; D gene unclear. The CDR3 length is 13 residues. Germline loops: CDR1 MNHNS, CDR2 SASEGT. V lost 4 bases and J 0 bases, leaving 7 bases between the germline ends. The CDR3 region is CASSGSSSYEQYF. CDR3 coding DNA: TGTGCCAGCAGTGGATCGAGCTCCTACGAGCAGTACTTC.

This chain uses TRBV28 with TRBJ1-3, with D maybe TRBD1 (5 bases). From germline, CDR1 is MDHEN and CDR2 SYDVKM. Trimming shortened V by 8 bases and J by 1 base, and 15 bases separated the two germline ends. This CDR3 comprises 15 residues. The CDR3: CASSGGSTSGNTIYF. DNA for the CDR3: TGTGCCAGCTCCGGGGGGTCAACGTCTGGAAACACCATATATTTT.

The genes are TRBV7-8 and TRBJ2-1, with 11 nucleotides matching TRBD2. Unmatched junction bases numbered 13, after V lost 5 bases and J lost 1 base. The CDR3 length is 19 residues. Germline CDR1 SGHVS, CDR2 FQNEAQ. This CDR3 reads CASSTLAGALKGSYNEQFF. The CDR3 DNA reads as TGTGCCAGCAGCACACTAGCGGGAGCCCTTAAAGGGTCCTACAATGAGCAGTTCTTC.

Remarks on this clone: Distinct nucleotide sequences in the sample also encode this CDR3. The DNA of the CDR3 is TGCGCCAGCAGCTTGGATTTGGGGACAGATACGCAGTATTTT. Protein product: CASSLDLGTDTQYF. The V call is TRBV5-1, the J call TRBJ2-3; D is uncertain. Trimming removed 0 bases at V and 3 bases at J, with 8 bases between. This CDR3 contains 14 residues. In germline, CDR1 is SGHRS, CDR2 YFSETQ.

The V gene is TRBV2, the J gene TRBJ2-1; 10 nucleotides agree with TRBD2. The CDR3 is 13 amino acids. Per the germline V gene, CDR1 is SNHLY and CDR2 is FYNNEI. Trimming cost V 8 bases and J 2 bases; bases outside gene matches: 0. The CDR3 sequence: CASLAGAYNEQFF. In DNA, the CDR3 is TGTGCCAGCCTAGCGGGGGCCTACAATGAGCAGTTCTTC.

CDR3 in DNA: TGCACGGGGCAGGGAACCTACAATGAGCAGTTCTTC. This gives the protein CTGQGTYNEQFF. V gene TRBV29-1 combines with J gene TRBJ2-1; D may match TRBD1 or TRBD2 (5 bases each). Germline CDR1 and CDR2: SQVTM and ANQGSEA. This CDR3 contains 12 residues.

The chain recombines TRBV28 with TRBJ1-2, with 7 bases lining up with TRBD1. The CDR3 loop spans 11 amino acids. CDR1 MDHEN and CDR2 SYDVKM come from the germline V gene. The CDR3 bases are TGTCCCACACAGGGGATCGATGGCTACACCTTC. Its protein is CPTQGIDGYTF.

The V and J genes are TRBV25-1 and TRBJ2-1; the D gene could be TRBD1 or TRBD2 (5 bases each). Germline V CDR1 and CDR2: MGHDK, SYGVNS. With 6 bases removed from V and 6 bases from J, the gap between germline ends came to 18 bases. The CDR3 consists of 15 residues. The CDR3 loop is CASSPPRLRGNEQFF. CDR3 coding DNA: TGTGCCAGCAGCCCCCCCAGACTAAGGGGCAATGAGCAGTTCTTC.

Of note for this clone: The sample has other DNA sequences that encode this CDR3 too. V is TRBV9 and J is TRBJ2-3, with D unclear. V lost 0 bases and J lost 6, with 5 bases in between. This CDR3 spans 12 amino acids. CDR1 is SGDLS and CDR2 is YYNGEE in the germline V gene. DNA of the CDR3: TGTGCCAGCAGCGTAGGTCTGGATACGCAGTATTTT. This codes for CASSVGLDTQYF.